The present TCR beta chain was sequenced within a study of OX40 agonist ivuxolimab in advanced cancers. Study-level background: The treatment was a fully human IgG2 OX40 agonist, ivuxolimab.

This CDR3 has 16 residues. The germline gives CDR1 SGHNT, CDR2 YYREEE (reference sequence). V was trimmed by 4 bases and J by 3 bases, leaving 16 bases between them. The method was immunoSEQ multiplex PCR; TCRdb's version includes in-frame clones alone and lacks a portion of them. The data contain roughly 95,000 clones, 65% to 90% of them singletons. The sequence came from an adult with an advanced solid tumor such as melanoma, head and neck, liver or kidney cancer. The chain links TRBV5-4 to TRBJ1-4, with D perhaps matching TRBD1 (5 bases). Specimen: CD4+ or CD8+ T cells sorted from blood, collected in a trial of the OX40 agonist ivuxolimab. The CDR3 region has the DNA TGTGCCAGCAGCCAAAATCTTCCAGGGCCTAATGAAAAACTGTTTTTT. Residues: CASSQNLPGPNEKLFF.